This T cell receptor beta chain was identified during a study of blood T cell repertoires in COVID-19. Germline lookup yields CDR1 MNHEY and CDR2 SMNVEV (reference sequence). V was cut by 4 bases and J by 4 bases, with 16 bases left in between. This CDR3 region has 15 residues. Sequencing was performed with immunoSEQ multiplex PCR; in TCRdb, only in-frame clones are kept and a portion is missing. The data contain 200,000 or so clones, just under 85% of them singletons. The table lists this clone with a count of one. V and J are TRBV27 and TRBJ1-2; TRBD1 might be the D (5 bases). The TCR originated in a woman in her thirties or forties with acute COVID-19. Material: PBMCs or T cells enriched from blood (not recorded which). CDR3 nucleotide sequence: TGTGCCAGCAGTTCCCCAGGGCAGGGCCTCTATGGCTACACCTTC. It codes for CASSSPGQGLYGYTF.